The sequence of this TCR beta chain was determined in a study of control samples from healthy donors and cancer patients. The V gene's germline CDR1 is SQVTM and CDR2 ANQGSEA. The CDR3 spans 12 residues. The V end was cut by 4 bases, the J end by 10 bases, with 14 bases between. Some clones are missing from TCRdb's copy, which holds only in-frame ones; the method was immunoSEQ multiplex PCR. The sample shows 110,000 or so clones, around 87% of them seen only once. This chain joins TRBV29-1 and TRBJ2-1; the D gene could be TRBD1 or TRBD2 (6 bases each). This clonotype was sampled from a man younger than 45 in good health. The material sequenced was blood. This CDR3 reads CSVGDIRGEQFF. The CDR3 nucleotides are TGCAGCGTTGGGGACATCCGGGGGGAGCAGTTCTTC.